The 28 T cell receptor beta chains listed next were all sequenced from one sample in a study of blood T cells in healthy people across ages. Then a second PCR, running roughly 6 to 12 cycles, was carried out with a sample-barcoded 5' primer and a J-beta primer mix. TCRdb re-called the 5' RACE reads through MiXCR, storing one row per CDR3 protein. Among approximately 850,000 distinct CDR3 sequences listed, roughly 44% were seen once. The sample consisted of blood. These receptor sequences come from a man in his sixties in good health.

The gene calls are TRBV11-3 and TRBJ2-1; 9 positions agree with TRBD1. This CDR3 is built from 15 residues. Germline CDR1 is SGHNT and CDR2 is YENEEA. With V trimmed by 1 base and J by 8 bases, 6 bases remained unmatched. CDR3 in DNA: TGTGCCAGCAGCTTAGGGCTTCGGGACAGGGATGAGCAGTTCTTC. This sequence encodes CASSLGLRDRDEQFF.

The J gene is TRBJ1-2, the V gene TRBV6-5; D might be TRBD1 (5 bases). Trimming stripped 6 bases from V and 2 bases from J, with 10 bases between. The CDR3 is 13 residues long. Germline-derived CDR1 and CDR2 are MNHEY and SVGAGI. The chain's CDR3 is CASRADRNYGYTF. The CDR3 DNA is TGTGCCAGCAGAGCCGACAGAAACTATGGCTACACCTTC.

This clonotype turned up a few times. The V gene is TRBV12-5, the J gene TRBJ2-1; TRBD2 might be the D (7 bases). V gave up 6 bases and J gave up 7 bases, with 16 bases separating them. In germline, CDR1 is LGHNT, CDR2 FRNRAP. CDR3 length: 14 amino acids. CDR3 nucleotide sequence: TGTGCTAGTGGGGAGGGGGGGGCGCGGAATGAGCAGTTCTTC. This codes for CASGEGGARNEQFF. The full variable domain, rest sourced from reference TRBV12-5 and TRBJ2-1, is DARVTQTPRHKVTEMGQEVTMRCQPILGHNTVFWYRQTMMQGLELLAYFRNRAPLDDSGMPKDRFSAEMPDATLATLKIQPSEPRDSAVYFCASGEGGARNEQFFGPGTRLTVL.

This clonotype was seen only a few times. J is TRBJ2-7 and V is TRBV5-1, with D maybe TRBD1 (5 bases). This CDR3 has 14 amino acids. With 1 base removed from V and 2 bases from J, the gap between germline ends came to 10 bases. Germline V gene sequence: CDR1 SGHRS, CDR2 YFSETQ. The CDR3 DNA reads TGCGCCAGCAGCTTGACAGTAGGGGCCTACGAGCAGTACTTC. Protein sequence: CASSLTVGAYEQYF.

The CDR3 loop is CASSLVAGGYNEQFF. CDR3 bases: TGTGCCAGCAGCTTAGTGGCAGGGGGCTACAATGAGCAGTTCTTC. The rearrangement joins TRBV7-8 to TRBJ2-1; 7 positions agree with TRBD1. CDR1 is SGHVS and CDR2 is FQNEAQ in the germline V gene. The ends lost 1 base at V and 3 bases at J; junction bases unmatched: 3. The CDR3 has 15 amino acids.

This chain joins TRBV19 and TRBJ2-4; D is possibly TRBD2 (6 bases). V gave up 11 bases and J gave up 6 bases, with 23 bases separating them. Germline V CDR1 and CDR2: LNHDA, SQIVND (reference sequence). This CDR3 is 15 amino acids long. The CDR3 DNA sequence: TGTGCCTCCCGGGACTCCTTAAGGTCCGGAAACATTCAGTACTTC. It encodes CASRDSLRSGNIQYF.

The rearrangement joins TRBV7-2 to TRBJ2-5, with 9 bases that match TRBD1. The trim removed 1 base at V and 5 bases at J, leaving 5 bases unmatched. This CDR3 has 15 amino acids. Germline V lookup: CDR1 SGHTA, CDR2 FQGNSA. Here the CDR3 reads CASSLDRGQRETQYF. CDR3 nucleotides: TGTGCCAGCAGCTTAGACAGGGGGCAGCGCGAGACCCAGTACTTC.

The V and J genes are TRBV5-1 and TRBJ2-3; 11 nucleotides match TRBD2. Germline V gene data show CDR1 as SGHRS and CDR2 as YFSETQ. Trimming at V came to 2 bases and at J to 2 bases, leaving 4 bases not matched to a gene. The CDR3 loop spans 16 amino acids. CDR3 loop: CASSFATSGVTDTQYF. The CDR3 nucleotides are TGCGCCAGCAGCTTCGCGACTAGCGGGGTCACAGATACGCAGTATTTT.

This clonotype has just one count. A much more abundant neighbour one base away suggests this may be a read error. The V call is TRBV29-1, the J call TRBJ2-7; perhaps TRBD1 as D (6 bases). This CDR3 region has 11 residues. Trimming stripped 6 bases from V and 10 bases from J, with 16 bases between. CDR1 is SQVTM and CDR2 is ANQGSEA in the germline V gene. Written as DNA, the CDR3 is TGCAGCGTCGCAAAACAGGGAAACCAGTACTTC. Translation: CSVAKQGNQYF.

The rearrangement links TRBV20-1 to TRBJ2-3; possible D gene TRBD1, 6 bases. The CDR3 has 18 amino acids. Germline assignment: CDR1 DFQATT and CDR2 SNEGSKA (reference sequence). Trimming removed 2 bases from V and 0 bases from J, with 21 bases in between. CDR3 region: CSARLTPSRGSSTDTQYF. The DNA for the CDR3 is TGCAGTGCTAGACTTACTCCTAGCAGGGGTTCTAGCACAGATACGCAGTATTTT.

This clonotype came up once. The rearrangement joins TRBV24-1 to TRBJ2-3; 7 positions match TRBD1. Trimming removed 5 bases from V and 4 bases from J; junction bases left unmatched: 14. CDR1 and CDR2 (germline): KGHDR, SFDVKD. The CDR3 is made up of 17 amino acids. The DNA for the CDR3 is TGTGCCACCAGTGGACACGAAGGGGGCATATTCCCAGATACGCAGTATTTT. Protein: CATSGHEGGIFPDTQYF.

This sequence joins TRBV13 and TRBJ1-1, with 7 bases aligning to TRBD1. The junction had 11 bases not matched to a gene; V was cut back by 5 bases and J by 11 bases. The V gene's germline CDR1 is PRHDT and CDR2 FYEKMQ (reference sequence). This CDR3 spans 13 amino acids. DNA of the CDR3: TGTGCCAGCAGCGCAACAGGGGTCATGTTGGCTTTCTTT. Protein: CASSATGVMLAFF.

The chain has TRBV30 and TRBJ2-1; possibly TRBD2 for D (6 bases). V was pared by 5 bases and J by 5 bases, with 22 bases between. The CDR3 is 16 residues long. The germline gives CDR1 GTSNPN, CDR2 SVGIG (reference sequence). The CDR3, as DNA: TGTGCCTGGGGGATTAGCGTCCACGGGGGACACAATGAGCAGTTCTTC. It translates to CAWGISVHGGHNEQFF.

This chain connects TRBV27 to TRBJ2-6; possible D gene TRBD1, 6 bases. The CDR3 runs 17 residues. V was cut by 4 bases and J by 0 bases, with 13 bases left in between. CDR1 MNHEY and CDR2 SMNVEV come from the germline V gene (reference sequence). CDR3 region: CASSSTSGVSGANVLTF. CDR3 DNA sequence: TGTGCCAGCAGTTCTACTTCAGGGGTCTCTGGGGCCAACGTCCTGACTTTC.

This chain uses TRBV27 with TRBJ2-1; 12 bases align to TRBD1. The germline V gene encodes CDR1 MNHEY and CDR2 SMNVEV (reference sequence). This CDR3 is built from 16 residues. Losses at the gene ends were 4 bases for V and 6 bases for J; bases not matched to a gene: 7. In DNA form, the CDR3 reads TGTGCCAGCAGTTCAGCCGGGACAGGGGGCCTCAATGAGCAGTTCTTC. It yields the protein CASSSAGTGGLNEQFF.

The chain employs TRBV18 and TRBJ1-1, with D possibly being TRBD1 (6 bases). Germline V gene data show CDR1 as KGHSH and CDR2 as LQKENI. This CDR3 is built from 14 residues. V was shortened by 6 bases and J by 1 base, with 12 bases between the two germline ends. CDR3 nucleotide sequence: TGTGCCAGCTCGATGGGACAACCGAACACTGAAGCTTTCTTT. Protein product: CASSMGQPNTEAFF.

This chain connects TRBV6-2 or TRBV6-3 to TRBJ1-5; 11 bases are shared with TRBD1. This CDR3 is 16 amino acids long. V trimming: 0 bases; J trimming: 4 bases; junction bases outside the gene matches: 2. Germline-derived CDR1 and CDR2 are MNHEY and SVGEGT. CDR3 protein: CASSYSGTGGNQPQHF. CDR3 DNA: TGTGCCAGCAGTTACTCTGGGACAGGGGGGAATCAGCCCCAGCATTTT.

This clonotype was observed a handful of times. The chain combines TRBV5-4 with TRBJ1-3, with D possibly matching TRBD1 (6 bases). Trimming pared 4 bases from V and 0 bases from J, leaving 11 bases between. From germline, CDR1 is SGHNT and CDR2 YYREEE (reference sequence). The CDR3 is 15 amino acids. The CDR3 protein is CASSQGPPSGNTIYF. In DNA form, the CDR3 reads TGTGCCAGCAGCCAGGGGCCCCCCTCTGGAAACACCATATATTTT.

The sample holds a few counts of this clonotype. The chain recombines TRBV12-3 or TRBV12-4 with TRBJ2-7, with D possibly being TRBD2 (6 bases). The CDR3 extends over 12 amino acids. Trimming pared 6 bases from V and 6 bases from J, leaving 12 bases between. The CDR3 is CASRPRDSEQYF. The CDR3, as DNA: TGTGCCAGCAGGCCCCGGGACTCCGAGCAGTACTTC.

This chain joins TRBV29-1 and TRBJ2-5, with a possible D match to TRBD2 (5 bases). Trimming removed 4 bases at V and 4 bases at J, with 10 bases between. Germline lookup yields CDR1 SQVTM and CDR2 ANQGSEA. The CDR3 spans 12 residues. The CDR3 sequence is CSVAGDLETQYF. CDR3 nucleotide sequence: TGCAGCGTTGCCGGGGATCTAGAGACCCAGTACTTC. Combining the CDR3 with reference TRBV29-1 and TRBJ2-5 gives the whole variable domain SAVISQKPSRDICQRGTSLTIQCQVDSQVTMMFWYRQQPGQSLTLIATANQGSEATYESGFVIDKFPISRPNLTFSTLTVSNMSPEDSSIYLCSVAGDLETQYFGPGTRLLVL.

The V call is TRBV27, the J call TRBJ2-4; 8 bases match TRBD2. Judging by the DNA end, TRBJ2-7 fits better; the J call may be wrong. CDR3 length: 14 amino acids. Germline CDR1 is MNHEY and CDR2 is SMNVEV (reference sequence). The CDR3 loop reads CASSSGGTAYEQYF. In DNA form, the CDR3 reads TGTGCCAGCAGTTCGGGAGGGACGGCCTACGAGCAGTACTTC.

The gene calls are TRBV9 and TRBJ2-3, with D possibly being TRBD1 or TRBD2 (5 bases each). V was trimmed by 3 bases and J by 4 bases, leaving 15 bases between them. Germline V CDR1 and CDR2: SGDLS, YYNGEE. The CDR3 totals 15 residues. The CDR3 nucleotides are TGTGCCAGCAGCGCCGAGGGCAGGGTGTCAGATACGCAGTATTTT. It encodes CASSAEGRVSDTQYF.

This clonotype was observed many times. The chain carries TRBV4-3 and TRBJ2-7; 7 nucleotides line up with TRBD1. The CDR3 runs to 15 residues. Per the germline V gene, CDR1 is LGHNA and CDR2 is YSLEER. The V and J ends lost 2 bases and 2 bases, in that order; junction bases with no gene match: 6. The CDR3 nucleotides are TGCGCCAGCAGCCAACAGACAGGGCCGACCTACGAGCAGTACTTC. Its translation is CASSQQTGPTYEQYF.

V usage is TRBV27 and J usage is TRBJ2-2; unclear D gene. Trimming pared 0 bases from V and 7 bases from J, leaving 15 bases between. CDR3 length equals 16 residues. Germline loops: CDR1 MNHEY, CDR2 SMNVEV (reference sequence). CDR3 in DNA: TGTGCCAGCAGTTTATCGGTCCCTGGATGGGGCGGGGAGCTGTTTTTT. This codes for CASSLSVPGWGGELFF.

V is TRBV6-5 and J is TRBJ1-6, with 7 bases aligning to TRBD1. Germline V gives CDR1 MNHEY, CDR2 SVGAGI. J gave up 7 bases and V 4 bases, and 4 bases lay outside the gene matches. CDR3 length: 14 amino acids. CDR3 in DNA: TGTGCCAGCAGTTGGGACAGTAAAAATTCACCCCTCCACTTT. Translated, it gives CASSWDSKNSPLHF.

V gene TRBV3-1 combines with J gene TRBJ2-4, with 10 positions matching TRBD2. Judging by the DNA end, TRBJ2-7 fits better; the J call may be wrong. Germline V gene data show CDR1 as LGHDT and CDR2 as YNNKEL (reference sequence). This CDR3 is built from 16 residues. DNA for the CDR3: TGTGCCAGCAGCCAAACGACTAGCGGGCGGCCCTACGAGCAGTACTTC. Translating gives CASSQTTSGRPYEQYF.

On this clonotype itself: A read error may explain this, as a much larger clone is one base away. Written as DNA, the CDR3 is TGTGCCAGCAGCCTCACTAGCGGGGGCCCGAACATCTCCTACAATGAGCAGTTCTTC. Protein: CASSLTSGGPNISYNEQFF. The chain joins TRBV11-2 to TRBJ2-1; 11 bases align to TRBD2. V lost 5 bases, J lost 0 bases, and 12 bases stayed unmatched. Germline CDR1 and CDR2: SGHAT and FQNNGV. The length of the CDR3 is 19 residues. Complete variable domain (other parts from reference TRBV11-2 and TRBJ2-1): EAGVAQSPRYKIIEKRQSVAFWCNPISGHATLYWYQQILGQGPKLLIQFQNNGVVDDSQLPKDRFSAERLKGVDSTLKIQPAKLEDSAVYLCASSLTSGGPNISYNEQFFGPGTRLTVL.

This clonotype was detected only a few times. This chain uses TRBV6-5 with TRBJ2-1; D unclear. V was shortened by 3 bases and J by 6 bases, with 12 bases between the two germline ends. CDR3 length equals 14 residues. Germline CDR1 and CDR2: MNHEY and SVGAGI. CDR3 sequence reads: CASSYLQTGNEQFF. The DNA of the CDR3 is TGTGCCAGCAGTTATTTACAAACGGGCAATGAGCAGTTCTTC.